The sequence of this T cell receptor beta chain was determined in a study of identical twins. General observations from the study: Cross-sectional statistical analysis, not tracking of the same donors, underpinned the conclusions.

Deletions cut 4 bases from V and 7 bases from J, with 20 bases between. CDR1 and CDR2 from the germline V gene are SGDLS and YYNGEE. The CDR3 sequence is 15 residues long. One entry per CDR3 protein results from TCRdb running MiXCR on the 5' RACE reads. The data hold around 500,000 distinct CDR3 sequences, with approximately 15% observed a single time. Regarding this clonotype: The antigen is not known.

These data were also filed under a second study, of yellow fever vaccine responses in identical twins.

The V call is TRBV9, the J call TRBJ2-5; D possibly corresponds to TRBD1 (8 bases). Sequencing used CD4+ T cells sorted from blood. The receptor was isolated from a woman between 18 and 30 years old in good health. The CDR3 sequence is CASSPDLDREGTQYF. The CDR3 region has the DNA TGTGCCAGCAGCCCTGACTTGGACAGGGAGGGGACCCAGTACTTC.